This TCR beta chain emerged from a study of shared clonotypes between healthy human individuals. Study background: With ages of 18 to 49, the donors were a couple of women and a few men.

Per the original methods: Filtering differed because ImmunoSEQ produced junction-only sequences that carried no quality scores. The data were produced by immunoSEQ multiplex PCR, yet TCRdb's version contains in-frame clones alone and is incomplete. Clone size and the V and J calls come from that table; the DNA yielded D and trimming. The table lists fewer than 850,000 clones, roughly 87% of them singletons, with about a third in the top ten. A word on this clone: Other DNA sequences within the sample encode an identical CDR3.

The CDR3 spans 15 residues. V was trimmed by 2 bases and J by 0 bases, leaving 8 bases between them. From germline, CDR1 is SEHNR and CDR2 FQNEAQ (reference sequence). The clonotype was recovered from a man between 18 and 29 years old in good health. Some clones in this sample may be carry-over from other donors' samples. J is TRBJ2-1 and V is TRBV7-9; TRBD2 might be the D (5 bases). The specimen sequenced was memory CD8+ T cells from PBMCs. Stated subset: CD45RO+ cells pooled with CCR7-negative TemRA cells. The CDR3 DNA reads as TGTGCCAGCAGCTTAACGGGGTCCTCCTACAATGAGCAGTTCTTC. Translating it yields CASSLTGSSYNEQFF.